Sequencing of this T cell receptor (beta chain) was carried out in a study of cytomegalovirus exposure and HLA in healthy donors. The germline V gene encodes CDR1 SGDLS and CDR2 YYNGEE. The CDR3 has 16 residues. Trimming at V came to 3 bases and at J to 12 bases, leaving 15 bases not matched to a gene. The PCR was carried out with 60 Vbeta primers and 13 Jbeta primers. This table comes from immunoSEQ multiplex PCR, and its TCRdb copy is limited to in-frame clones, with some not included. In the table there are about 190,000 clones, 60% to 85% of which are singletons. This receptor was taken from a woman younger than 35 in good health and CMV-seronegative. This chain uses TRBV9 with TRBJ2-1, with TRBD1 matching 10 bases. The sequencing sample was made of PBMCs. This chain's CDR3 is CASSETPGQGSEGQFF. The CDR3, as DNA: TGTGCCAGCAGCGAAACCCCGGGACAGGGGTCGGAGGGGCAGTTCTTC.